These 15 T cell receptor beta chains share one sample of origin, sequenced in a study of cytomegalovirus exposure and HLA in healthy donors. Measured with immunoSEQ multiplex PCR; TCRdb has only the in-frame clones, and not every one. The table records over 200,000 clones, around four fifths of them present only once. The sequenced material came from PBMCs. The receptor set was obtained from a woman aged 18-29 years in good health and CMV-seronegative.

The rearrangement links TRBV5-1 to TRBJ2-1; D perhaps matches TRBD2 (5 bases). Germline loops: CDR1 SGHRS, CDR2 YFSETQ. CDR3 size: 15 residues. Trimming removed 1 base from V and 0 bases from J, with 8 bases in between. CDR3 residues: CASSLIGDSYNEQFF. CDR3 coding DNA: TGCGCCAGCAGCTTGATCGGGGACTCCTACAATGAGCAGTTCTTC.

The gene calls are TRBV6-1 and TRBJ2-3; D is undetermined. The CDR3 covers 12 residues. Per the germline V gene, CDR1 is MNHNS and CDR2 is SASEGT. V lost 2 bases to trimming and J lost 5 bases, with 5 bases between them. As DNA, the CDR3 is TGTGCCAGCAGTGAACAATTAGATACGCAGTATTTT. It encodes CASSEQLDTQYF.

The rearrangement joins TRBV10-2 to TRBJ2-5; 7 nucleotides align to TRBD2. Looked up from germline, CDR1 is WSHSY and CDR2 is SAAADI. J gave up 1 base and V 6 bases, and 5 bases lay outside the gene matches. The CDR3 loop spans 14 amino acids. The CDR3 DNA sequence: TGCGCCAGCAGCCGGGACTACTCCCAAGAGACCCAGTACTTC. Translation gives CASSRDYSQETQYF.

The chain is built from TRBV11-2 and TRBJ2-5, with TRBD1 as a possible D gene (6 bases). Germline V CDR1 and CDR2: SGHAT, FQNNGV. Trimming stripped 5 bases from V and 1 base from J, with 8 bases between. The CDR3 extends over 13 amino acids. CDR3 DNA: TGTGCCAGCAGCGGACAGCTCCAAGAGACCCAGTACTTC. The encoded protein is CASSGQLQETQYF.

This chain connects TRBV20-1 to TRBJ2-1; D not resolved. Trimming took 4 bases from V and 3 from J, leaving 4 bases between them. This CDR3 is built from 11 residues. From germline, CDR1 is DFQATT and CDR2 SNEGSKA (reference sequence). CDR3 residues: CSATGYNEQFF. In DNA form, the CDR3 reads TGCAGTGCTACCGGCTACAATGAGCAGTTCTTC.

This chain joins TRBV27 and TRBJ1-5; tentatively, D is TRBD1 (6 bases). Germline lookup yields CDR1 MNHEY and CDR2 SMNVEV (reference sequence). Trimming took 2 bases from V and 2 from J, leaving 10 bases between them. This CDR3 is built from 15 residues. CDR3 sequence reads: CASSLKAGGNQPQHF. The CDR3 DNA reads TGTGCCAGCAGTTTAAAGGCAGGGGGCAATCAGCCCCAGCATTTT.

This sequence joins TRBV4-2 and TRBJ1-1; 9 bases match TRBD1. V shed 0 bases, J shed 3 bases, and the junction held 2 bases outside the gene matches. This CDR3 spans 15 amino acids. Germline values: CDR1 LGHNA, CDR2 YNFKEQ. The CDR3 coding sequence is TGTGCCAGCAGCCAAGAGAGGACAGGGGACACTGAAGCTTTCTTT. Translated, it gives CASSQERTGDTEAFF.

The V call is TRBV25-1, the J call TRBJ1-1; D perhaps matches TRBD1 (6 bases). The germline gives CDR1 MGHDK, CDR2 SYGVNS. The CDR3 is 13 amino acids. Trimming took 6 bases from V and 2 from J, leaving 10 bases between them. Written as DNA, the CDR3 is TGTGCCAGCAGGGACAGAGGTAACACTGAAGCTTTCTTT. Encoded protein: CASRDRGNTEAFF.

This clone was detected only once. The CDR3 loop is CASSGTGGNTIYF. DNA of the CDR3: TGTGCCAGCAGCGGAACCGGGGGAAACACCATATATTTT. The V gene is TRBV9, the J gene TRBJ1-3; unclear D gene. The germline V and J ends were trimmed by 3 bases and 4 bases, with 8 bases remaining between them. Germline CDR1 and CDR2: SGDLS and YYNGEE. The CDR3 runs 13 residues. Looking up the rest from reference TRBV9 and TRBJ1-3 gives the full variable domain: DSGVTQTPKHLITATGQRVTLRCSPRSGDLSVYWYQQSLDQGLQFLIQYYNGEERAKGNILERFSAQQFPDLHSELNLSSLELGDSALYFCASSGTGGNTIYFGEGSWLTVV.

V usage is TRBV30 and J usage is TRBJ2-2; the match to TRBD1 covers 8 bases. The germline V gene encodes CDR1 GTSNPN and CDR2 SVGIG (reference sequence). The CDR3 contains 14 residues. V was pared by 1 base and J by 6 bases, with 4 bases of the junction left unmatched. For the CDR3, the DNA is TGTGCCTGGAGTGGGACAGGGCCGTCCGGGGAGCTGTTTTTT. It codes for CAWSGTGPSGELFF.

The chain is built from TRBV5-1 and TRBJ2-2; 7 bases match TRBD2. In germline, CDR1 is SGHRS, CDR2 YFSETQ. V shed 1 base and J 1 base; nucleotides not matched to a gene: 4. The CDR3 has 16 residues. This CDR3 reads CASSLYGGGNTGELFF. As DNA, the CDR3 is TGCGCCAGCAGCTTGTATGGCGGGGGGAACACCGGGGAGCTGTTTTTT.

The table lists this clone with a count of one. J is TRBJ2-7 and V is TRBV5-1; maybe TRBD2 (7 bases). Per germline, CDR1 SGHRS and CDR2 YFSETQ. CDR3 size: 17 residues. V lost 1 base and J 4 bases, leaving 21 bases between the germline ends. CDR3 sequence (DNA): TGCGCCAGCAGCTTGCCTTTCGGGGGGCCCTGGGGATACGAGCAGTACTTC. Protein product: CASSLPFGGPWGYEQYF.

This chain uses TRBV27 with TRBJ2-3; D tentatively reads TRBD1 or TRBD2 (6 bases each). Germline V gene sequence: CDR1 MNHEY, CDR2 SMNVEV (reference sequence). Trimming removed 6 bases from V and 2 bases from J, with 15 bases in between. The CDR3 contains 15 residues. CDR3: CASSLVRGATDTQYF. CDR3 coding DNA: TGTGCCAGCAGCCTAGTGAGGGGGGCCACAGATACGCAGTATTTT.

The chain is built from TRBV19 and TRBJ1-2; 8 nucleotides match TRBD1. From germline, CDR1 is LNHDA and CDR2 SQIVND (reference sequence). After removal of 5 bases from V and 1 base from J, the junction contained 12 bases not matched to a gene. The CDR3 extends over 17 amino acids. CDR3 DNA: TGTGCCAGTAGTCACCGGGACAGGAGACAAAATAACTATGGCTACACCTTC. Amino acid sequence: CASSHRDRRQNNYGYTF.

This clone has a handful of counts. The rearrangement joins TRBV5-1 to TRBJ1-1; unclear D gene. The V gene's germline CDR1 is SGHRS and CDR2 YFSETQ. With 2 bases removed from V and 5 bases from J, the gap between germline ends came to 19 bases. The CDR3 consists of 16 residues. CDR3 DNA sequence: TGCGCCAGCAGCTTTAGTCGGGCTACGAGAGTAACTGAAGCTTTCTTT. Residues: CASSFSRATRVTEAFF.